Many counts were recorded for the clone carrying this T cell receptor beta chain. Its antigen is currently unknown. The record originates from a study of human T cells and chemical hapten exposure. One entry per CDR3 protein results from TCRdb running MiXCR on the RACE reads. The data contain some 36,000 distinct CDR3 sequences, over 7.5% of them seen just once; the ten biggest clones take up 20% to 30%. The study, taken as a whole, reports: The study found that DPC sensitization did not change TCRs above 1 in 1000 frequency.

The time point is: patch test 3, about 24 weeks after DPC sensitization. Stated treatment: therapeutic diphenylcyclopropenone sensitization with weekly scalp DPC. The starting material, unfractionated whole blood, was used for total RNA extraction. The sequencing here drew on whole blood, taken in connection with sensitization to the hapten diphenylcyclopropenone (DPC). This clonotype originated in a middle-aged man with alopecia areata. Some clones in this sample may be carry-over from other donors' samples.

The CDR3 sequence is CASSSRGGRQNTEAFF. The CDR3, as DNA: TGTGCCAGCAGCTCACGAGGGGGACGCCAGAACACTGAAGCTTTCTTT. The chain is built from TRBV7-9 and TRBJ1-1; D perhaps matches TRBD1 (6 bases). The CDR3 has 16 residues. V dropped 4 bases and J dropped 1 base, with 16 bases sitting between them. CDR1 and CDR2 from the germline V gene are SEHNR and FQNEAQ (reference sequence).